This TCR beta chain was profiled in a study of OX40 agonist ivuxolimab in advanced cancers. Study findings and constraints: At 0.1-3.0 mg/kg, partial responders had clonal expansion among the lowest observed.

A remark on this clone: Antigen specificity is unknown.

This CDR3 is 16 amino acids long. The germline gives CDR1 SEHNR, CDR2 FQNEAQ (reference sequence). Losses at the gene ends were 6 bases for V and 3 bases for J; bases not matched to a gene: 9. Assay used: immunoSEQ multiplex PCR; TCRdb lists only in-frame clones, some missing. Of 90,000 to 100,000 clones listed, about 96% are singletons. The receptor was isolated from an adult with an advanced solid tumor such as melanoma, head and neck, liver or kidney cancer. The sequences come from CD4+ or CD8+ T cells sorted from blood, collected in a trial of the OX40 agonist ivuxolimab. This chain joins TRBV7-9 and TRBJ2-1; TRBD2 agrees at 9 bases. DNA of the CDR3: TGTGCCAGCAGAGAACCGGGACTAGCAGTCTACAATGAGCAGTTCTTC. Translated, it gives CASREPGLAVYNEQFF.